The clone carrying this T cell receptor (beta chain) has ten or more counts. Its cognate antigen is unknown. These data come from a study of CD8 T cells in ankylosing spondylitis. Study outcomes and limitations: Existing reports had already noted some motif variants in reactive arthritis synovial fluid and blood. Clones linked to disease were reported to show significant enrichment in matched ankylosing spondylitis synovial fluid.

With V trimmed by 2 bases and J by 7 bases, 1 base remained unmatched. CDR3 length: 13 amino acids. The V gene's germline CDR1 is SGHRS and CDR2 YFSETQ. Each TCR beta library was made by quantitative 5'-RACE that incorporated molecular barcodes. From the 5' RACE reads, TCRdb called clonotypes with MiXCR, one entry per CDR3 protein. The sample holds about 140,000 distinct CDR3 sequences; approximately 8.4% are singletons and the top ten take approximately 7%. The sample taken for sequencing was synovial fluid, either unsorted or a sorted T cell fraction (not recorded which). This chain uses TRBV5-1 with TRBJ2-1; 9 nucleotides match TRBD2. The source of this sequence is a male donor with ankylosing spondylitis. CDR3 loop: CASSFLAGNEQFF. The CDR3 nucleotides are TGCGCCAGCAGCTTCCTAGCGGGGAATGAGCAGTTCTTC.